The text below deals with one T cell receptor beta chain. The sample belongs to a study of CD8 T cells in Susac syndrome. Peripheral blood CD8+ and CD4+ T cells were profiled by TCR beta sequencing. TEMRA cells underwent FACS enrichment and CD8+ and CD4+ T cells underwent negative isolation. Random hexamers were used to reverse transcribe roughly 0.45 to 1 ug of RNA. Multiplex PCR with immunoSEQ amplified the TCR beta CDR3 across 54 Vbeta and 13 Jbeta. A single record per CDR3 protein comes from TCRdb applying MiXCR to the immunoSEQ multiplex PCR reads. The sample yields some 120,000 distinct CDR3 sequences, under 95% seen once. This sequence was found in a human donor with multiple sclerosis. The sequencing input was CD8+ T cells from PBMCs.

The CDR3 protein is CASRLAGYEQYF. The CDR3 region has the DNA TGTGCCAGCCGACTAGCTGGCTACGAGCAGTACTTC. The chain carries TRBV12-3 or TRBV12-4 and TRBJ2-7; 7 bases are a match to TRBD2. V dropped 8 bases and J dropped 3; count of bases not matched to a gene: 4. CDR3 length equals 12 residues.